This TCR beta chain came from a study of control samples from healthy donors and cancer patients (dated by TCRdb to 2020 to 2021). The CDR3, cysteine through phenylalanine, is 14 amino acids long. This entry keeps only the CDR3 DNA: 42 bases, framed from base 1. CDR1 and CDR2, looked up from the germline V gene (reference sequence), are SEHNR and FQNEAQ. The junction shows trimming of 4 bases on V and 7 bases on J, plus 14 bases between the germline ends. Libraries came from the immunoSEQ multiplex PCR assay. The table was pulled from immuneACCESS by TCRdb, which kept in-frame rearrangements only. Such tables lose some clones; where checked, under half of the loss comes from unresolved V genes, and the rest has no known cause. The sample yields over 85,000 clones; around 90% were counted once. 8.5% to 10% of the sample is held by the ten biggest clonotypes. Notes on this clone: Its antigen is unknown. The sample holds no much larger clone one base away, and base qualities are not on file.

The rearranged chain carries TRBV7-9 and TRBJ2-1; the D segment might be TRBD1 or TRBD2, since each matches 5 bases. This receptor was taken from a woman aged 45-65 years with colorectal cancer. The sample consisted of PBMCs. The DNA sequence reads TGTGCCAGCAGCTGGACGGACTCAGGGAATGAGCAGTTCTTC. This translates into CASSWTDSGNEQFF.